This record covers a single T cell receptor beta chain. Germline V gives CDR1 LNHDA, CDR2 SQIVND (reference sequence). Germline trimming cut 7 bases from V and 6 bases from J; bases unmatched to any gene: 7. The CDR3 runs to 13 residues. In the original analysis: Cell counts per sample came from amplifying reference gene primers. Method: immunoSEQ multiplex PCR; TCRdb's copy keeps in-frame clones and lacks some. V and J calls and clone size are given by that table; D and trimming were obtained from the DNA. The sample shows nearly 110,000 clones, 70% to 80% of them seen only once. The record originates from a study of blood T cell repertoires in COVID-19. Study-level information: Acute-phase and convalescent COVID-19 samples originated in the United States, Italy and Spain. Nucleic acid was either cDNA or gDNA, and it came from T cells, B-cell-depleted T cells, or PBMCs.

The sequence came from a human donor with acute or convalescent COVID-19. The donor label of this sample is uncertain. The sample was peripheral blood. The chain links TRBV19 to TRBJ2-3; 7 positions match TRBD1. The CDR3 loop reads CASKVRGSDTQYF. DNA of the CDR3: TGTGCCAGTAAAGTCAGGGGGTCGGATACGCAGTATTTT.